These 6 T cell receptor beta chains were sequenced from one sample in a study of early T cells in non-severe SARS-CoV-2 infection. Using its own MiXCR run on the 5' RACE reads, TCRdb lists one record per CDR3 protein. The sample shows tens of thousands of distinct CDR3 sequences, around 13% of them seen only once. The sequenced sample consisted of whole blood. These receptors were taken from an adult who was a healthcare worker with PCR-confirmed SARS-CoV-2 infection or an uninfected control (not recorded which).

This clonotype was counted between two and nine times. This rearrangement joins TRBV20-1 to TRBJ2-3; 10 bases align to TRBD2. V lost 5 bases and J lost 5; bases outside the gene matches: 10. CDR3 length: 15 residues. Germline values: CDR1 DFQATT, CDR2 SNEGSKA (reference sequence). Here the CDR3 reads CSACKRGGLEDTQYF. CDR3 DNA: TGCAGTGCTTGCAAGCGGGGGGGCTTGGAAGATACGCAGTATTTT.

This clonotype was seen more than once but under ten times. The V call is TRBV20-1, the J call TRBJ2-1, with 10 bases identical to TRBD2. CDR3 length: 14 residues. V was pared by 3 bases and J by 4 bases, with 3 bases of the junction left unmatched. Germline assignment: CDR1 DFQATT and CDR2 SNEGSKA (reference sequence). The CDR3 region has the DNA TGCAGTGCTAGGAGCGGGGGGGTTTACAATGAGCAGTTCTTC. Amino acids: CSARSGGVYNEQFF.

The table lists this clonotype with many counts. This rearrangement joins TRBV12-3 or TRBV12-4 to TRBJ2-1, with D possibly being TRBD1 (6 bases). The V end was cut by 4 bases, the J end by 13 bases, with 23 bases between. There are 15 residues in the CDR3. The CDR3 protein is CASSSYRDMGPRQFF. CDR3 bases: TGTGCCAGCAGTTCCTACCGGGACATGGGACCTCGACAGTTCTTC.

This clonotype appeared a few times. The chain uses TRBV20-1 and TRBJ1-5; D is undetermined. CDR1 is DFQATT and CDR2 is SNEGSKA in the germline V gene (reference sequence). V lost 3 bases and J 8 bases, leaving 2 bases between the germline ends. The length of the CDR3 is 9 residues. CDR3 nucleotide sequence: TGCAGTGCTAGCGAGCCCCAGCATTTT. Its protein product is CSASEPQHF.

This clonotype was detected only a few times. The chain carries TRBV10-3 and TRBJ2-2; 10 nucleotides line up with TRBD2. The ends lost 6 bases at V and 8 bases at J; junction bases unmatched: 6. This CDR3 is 14 amino acids long. The germline V gene has CDR1 ENHRY and CDR2 SYGVKD. The CDR3 coding sequence is TGTGCCATCAGGACGACTAGCGGGTTGGGGGAGCTGTTTTTT. It translates to CAIRTTSGLGELFF.

This clonotype was counted only a few times. The chain is built from TRBV11-2 and TRBJ2-2; D is uncertain. V lost 6 bases to trimming and J lost 4 bases, with 15 bases between them. The CDR3 totals 15 residues. CDR1 is SGHAT and CDR2 is FQNNGV in the germline V gene. In nucleotides, the CDR3 is TGTGCCAGCAGAAGAGCGAAGGGTACCACCGGGGAGCTGTTTTTT. It specifies CASRRAKGTTGELFF.